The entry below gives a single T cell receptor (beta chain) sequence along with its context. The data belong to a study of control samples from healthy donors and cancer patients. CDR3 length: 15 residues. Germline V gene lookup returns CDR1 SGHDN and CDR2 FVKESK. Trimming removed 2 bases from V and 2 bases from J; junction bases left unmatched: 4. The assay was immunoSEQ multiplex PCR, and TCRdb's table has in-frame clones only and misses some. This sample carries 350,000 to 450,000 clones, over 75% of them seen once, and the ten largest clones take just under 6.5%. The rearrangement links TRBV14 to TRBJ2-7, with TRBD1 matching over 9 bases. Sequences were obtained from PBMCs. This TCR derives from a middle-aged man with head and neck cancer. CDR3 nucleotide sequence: TGTGCCAGCAGCCAAACGACAGGGGGAACCTACGAGCAGTACTTC. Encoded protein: CASSQTTGGTYEQYF.